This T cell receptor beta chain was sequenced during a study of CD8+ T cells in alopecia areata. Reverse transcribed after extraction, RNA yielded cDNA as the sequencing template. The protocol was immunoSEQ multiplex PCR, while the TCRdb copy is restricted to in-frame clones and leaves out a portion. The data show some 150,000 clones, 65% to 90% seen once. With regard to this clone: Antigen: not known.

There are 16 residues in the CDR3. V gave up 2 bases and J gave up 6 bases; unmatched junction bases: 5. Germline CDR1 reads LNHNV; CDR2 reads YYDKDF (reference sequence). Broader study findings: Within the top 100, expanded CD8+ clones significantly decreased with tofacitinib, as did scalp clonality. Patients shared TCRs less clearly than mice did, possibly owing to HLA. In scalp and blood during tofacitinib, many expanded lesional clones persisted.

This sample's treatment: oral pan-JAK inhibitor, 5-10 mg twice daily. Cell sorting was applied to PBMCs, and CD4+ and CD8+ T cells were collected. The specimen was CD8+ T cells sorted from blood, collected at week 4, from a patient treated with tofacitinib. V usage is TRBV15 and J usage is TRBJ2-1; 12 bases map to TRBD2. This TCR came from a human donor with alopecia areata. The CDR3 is CATSRSLAGGRNEQFF. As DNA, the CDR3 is TGTGCCACCAGCAGATCTCTAGCGGGGGGGCGCAATGAGCAGTTCTTC.